This T cell receptor beta chain was recovered during a study of cytomegalovirus exposure and HLA in healthy donors (TCRdb year 2017). Regarding the study in general: In an earlier analysis of some 550 of the donors, 276 Gb of sequence data and 100 million or so unique TCR beta sequences from roughly 180 million T cells were reported. High-throughput TCR immunosequencing, statistical association of individual TCRs with disease status, and machine learning were combined to predict cytomegalovirus infection status. The study aimed to test whether signatures of past pathogen exposure could be identified by cataloging public T cell receptors. The number of donors typed differed by locus, with roughly 620-630 for A, B, C, DRB1 and DQB1, roughly 550 for DQA1, 606 for DPA1, and over 400 for DPB1. Because of strong linkage in the cohort, 4 to 6 DR-DQ haplotypes were treated as single units for association and clustering. Among about 400 genotyped donors of the cohort, an average of approximately 240,000 unique TCR beta nucleotide sequences was sequenced per donor, of which about 19% were non-productive. Roughly 320 gigabases of sequencing data and 70 million to 95 million unique TCR sequences made up an early release that covered under 750 HLA-typed donors. A later genetic analysis used genome-wide SNP genotypes for about three fifths of the 666 donors, treating that subset as a discovery cohort. The genetic ancestry cluster associated with self-reported Caucasian donors included about 81% of the 300 to 450 genotyped donors. In a later analysis, previously published TCR beta repertoires from fewer than 750 donors were re-analyzed and high-resolution HLA genotyping was added so that TCR occurrence patterns could be studied. HLA typing included class I and class II loci at four-digit resolution. The T cell repertoires of 666 subjects were profiled by immunosequencing and related to cytomegalovirus serostatus. Donor age, sex, ethnicity and CMV serostatus were compiled together with the repertoire data. An earlier analysis of approximately 500 of the donors applied high-throughput TCR beta sequencing to assess whether each TCR beta V gene segment acted as functional or pseudogenic. All discovery cohort repertoires had been generated using a single sequencing platform. The later analysis used no new phenotypic data to find candidate immune exposures, relying instead on TCR beta sequences and their occurrence across donors. Besides the first cohort of approximately 670 subjects, a separate validation cohort made up of over a hundred different subjects was used. The paper's findings and limits, for the study overall: Because HLA typing was missing for some donors at each locus, association tests included only the typed subset. According to a later genetic analysis, donors in an Asian-associated ancestry cluster had fewer N-insertions in productive TCRs than the roughly 660-donor mean. In a later analysis, TCR association rates were found to vary across HLA loci, with the most associated TCRs seen for DRB1 alleles and the fewest for HLA-C alleles. Correlated functional status among segregating V segments might be attributable to linkage disequilibrium, but an unknown experimental factor could not be ruled out. Only TCR beta chains were sequenced in this cohort, and the absence of alpha or paired-chain data limited detectable features. The 87-base-pair reads could not distinguish some IMGT-functional V segments, including TRBV6-2 and TRBV6-3, so those segments were excluded. The classifier was reported to diagnose cytomegalovirus status with high specificity and sensitivity in both the original and validation cohorts. A total of fewer than 200 TCR beta chains were listed by the study as associated with cytomegalovirus. A later analysis associated about 17,000 TCR beta sequences with specific HLA alleles at a false discovery rate of 0.05. According to a later analysis, most CMV-associated TCR beta chains appeared to be HLA-restricted, and the HLA associations seemed to be driven largely by CMV exposure. An association between a missense DCLRE1C variant and V-gene and J-gene trimming of TCR beta chains was found in a later genetic analysis and replicated in an independent cohort. Immune exposure information for the cohort was limited to CMV serostatus. Because counts were too low, seventeen rarely observed V segments, including chromosome 9 orphons, were excluded from the earlier analysis of some 540 of the donors. In vitro tests confirmed that a few of the cytomegalovirus-associated TCR beta chains recognize cytomegalovirus antigens. Compared with equally common non-associated chains, HLA-associated TCR beta chains in a later analysis were more clonally expanded and had lower generation probabilities. When HLA alleles, especially DR and DQ, strongly co-occurred, attributing TCR associations to individual alleles was difficult. A further reported finding was that TCR beta sequences accurately predicted the HLA-A and HLA-B alleles for most subjects in the first cohort. Sequencing depth was assumed to be roughly uniform across donors in the presence/absence analyses, though that assumption may not hold. The sequencing pipeline was judged likely to have produced a cluster of highly shared sequence variants as a technical artifact. The authors suggested that the approach could potentially be generalized to other disease states and immunological phenotypes. Several of the top co-occurrence clusters appeared to be linked to parvovirus B19, influenza, CMV and Epstein-Barr virus, according to a later analysis. Broadly in line with IMGT annotations, most TCR beta V segments showed up in productive rearrangements about 87% or about 30% of the time in an earlier analysis of about 500 of the donors. Across donors, most TCR sequences were observed very rarely, whereas some public TCRs were present in many individuals.

This clone came up once. Its antigen remains undetermined. Base qualities were left out, and no much larger clone turns up one base away. In total, 500 to 700 healthy bone marrow donors made up the cohort. At the time of sampling, every cohort member was nominally healthy, though immune exposures that went unrecorded were likely present. The donor tested CMV seropositive, placing the donor among the 250 to 300 seropositive members of the cohort. A peripheral blood sample was provided by each donor, and peripheral blood mononuclear cells were used for TCR beta sequencing. The Qiagen DNeasy Blood Extraction Kit was used to extract genomic DNA from the blood cell samples. The junction shows trimming of 6 bases on V and 2 bases on J, plus 8 bases between the germline ends. The CDR3 goes from the cysteine to the phenylalanine over 11 residues. Only the CDR3 DNA stays, 33 bases, in frame from base 1. Reading the germline V gene (reference sequence) gives CDR1 DFQATT and CDR2 SNEGSKA.

Libraries were made using the immunoSEQ multiplex PCR assay. For the multiplex PCR, a mixture combining 60 forward primers for TCR Vbeta segments and 13 reverse primers for TCR Jbeta segments was used. Amplification of the CDR3 region of rearranged TCR beta genes was performed with a multiplex PCR assay on genomic DNA. The amplified TCR beta libraries were sequenced on the Illumina HiSeq System as 87-base-pair reads. The authors' analysis ran thus. In a later analysis, tens of millions of unique TCR beta chains were counted across the approximately 640 repertoires, and around 11 million of these chains were shared by at least two donors. Raw reads were error-corrected and collapsed into unique sequences with a nearest-neighbor algorithm that merged closely related sequences to remove PCR and sequencing errors. V, D and J gene segments were assigned by aligning CDR3 sequences to IMGT reference sequences. For a sequence to be retained, a match of at least six nucleotides was required to both a V gene segment and a J gene segment. A rearrangement counted as productive if the CDR3 had no stop codons and remained in frame with V and J, and every other rearrangement counted as non-productive. CDR3 was defined by IMGT convention, running from the second conserved V-encoded cysteine to the conserved J-encoded phenylalanine. The earlier analysis of approximately 590 of the donors excluded any sequence lacking an unambiguous match to a single V gene segment. An earlier analysis of several hundred of the donors called V segments functional above 56.7% productive rearrangements and segregating when the between-donor standard deviation exceeded 5%. A statistical classification framework was developed to diagnose cytomegalovirus status using the catalog of TCR beta chain sequences. In a later analysis, V and J genes were assigned by comparing TCR nucleotide sequences against IMGT/GENE-DB human TR gene sequences. Using the TCRdist pipeline, a later analysis assigned CDR3 sequences along with most-parsimonious VDJ recombination scenarios. In a later analysis, each TCR beta chain was defined by its CDR3 amino acid sequence together with its V-gene family, and reads lacking a unique V-gene family were excluded. As a way to deal with suspected cross-contamination and a sequencing artifact, a later analysis dropped over 550 nucleotide sequences that were highly shared and had low generation probability. For each public chain, a later analysis derived a clonal expansion index from normalized ranks of inferred template counts within each repertoire. A later analysis computed generation probabilities with a VDJ recombination model fitted to out-of-frame rearrangements, and checked the results against IGoR. A later analysis scored TCR-TCR, TCR-HLA and TCR-CMV co-occurrence with hypergeometric tests, applying a repertoire-size bias correction to TCR pairs. A later analysis estimated false discovery rates by permuting HLA or CMV assignments 20 times. In a later analysis, co-occurring TCRs were grouped using DBSCAN, and TCRdist sequence similarity was added for clustering within HLA-allele-positive subsets. Repertoires with fewer than 30,000 or more than 120,000 public chains, plus five repertoires with anomalous nucleotide sharing, were excluded from co-occurrence clustering. TCRdb provides this immuneACCESS table in a form limited to in-frame rearrangements. Some clones are lacking; in checked studies, under half of them reflect an unresolved V gene, and why the rest are absent is not known. The V and J calls and clone size are taken from that table; D and trimming were inferred from the DNA. The sample yields about 160,000 clones; roughly 82% were counted once. The top ten clones comprise about 1.6% of the sample.

The sequence is built from TRBV20-1 and TRBJ2-7, with TRBD1 as a weak D call on 6 bases. This clonotype originated in a girl aged 5 to 17 in good health and CMV-seropositive. Sequencing input: PBMCs. The nucleotide sequence reads as follows: TGCAGTGCCCACAGGGCCTACGAGCAGTACTTC. Translated, it reads CSAHRAYEQYF.